The clone carrying this T cell receptor (beta chain) was recorded a few times. These data belong to a study of blood T cells in healthy people across ages. Through a sample-barcoded 5' primer and a J-beta primer mix, a second PCR was run for roughly 7 to 11 cycles. MiXCR, applied by TCRdb to the 5' RACE reads, yields one record per CDR3 protein. Of a few hundred thousand distinct CDR3 sequences listed, roughly 29% are singletons. The CDR3 runs 15 residues. Germline V CDR1 and CDR2: SGHAT, FQNNGV. Deletions cut 0 bases from V and 7 bases from J, with 13 bases between. The sample consisted of blood. This receptor was identified in a woman aged 65 to 85 in good health. The chain links TRBV11-2 to TRBJ1-3; D is unresolved. This chain's CDR3 is CASSLDNQLGNTIYF. CDR3 sequence (DNA): TGTGCCAGCAGCTTAGATAACCAACTGGGGAACACCATATATTTT.